These T cell receptor beta chains were read from a single sample in a study of blood T cell repertoires in COVID-19. Assay used: immunoSEQ multiplex PCR; TCRdb lists only in-frame clones, some missing. The table records approximately 97,000 clones, 90% of them present only once. Sequenced sample: peripheral blood. These TCRs come from a man between 60 and 70 years old with acute or convalescent COVID-19. The CDR3 runs from the conserved cysteine through the conserved F or W. The D gene is left open where the match is weak. Clone size is shown for a subset of rows, as once, few, many or a class of expanded clone.

size	V	D	J	DNA	CDR3
-	TRBV6-5	-	TRBJ1-2	TGTGCCAGCAGTTACGGACAGAGCTATGGCTACACCTTC	CASSYGQSYGYTF
-	TRBV5-4	TRBD1	TRBJ2-3	TGTGCCAGCAGCTTGGAGGGGGCAGCTACGCAGTATTTT	CASSLEGAATQYF
-	TRBV5-6	TRBD1	TRBJ1-1	TGTGCCAGCAGCTTGGCACAGACAGGGTGGGTCGACGCTGAAGCTTTCTTT	CASSLAQTGWVDAEAFF
-	TRBV7-9	-	TRBJ1-5	TGTGCCAGCACCTCGGCCGGGGGCAATCAGCCCCAGCATTTT	CASTSAGGNQPQHF
once	TRBV5-1	TRBD1	TRBJ1-4	TGCGCCAGCAGCGACGGGACAGGGGGGTTGGAACTGTTTTTT	CASSDGTGGLELFF
-	TRBV5-1	-	TRBJ1-1	TGCGCCAGCAGCCGTAATCCAGGGAACACTGAAGCTTTCTTT	CASSRNPGNTEAFF
-	TRBV25-1	-	TRBJ1-1	TGTGCCAGCAGGGTAACCGGGAACACTGAAGCTTTCTTT	CASRVTGNTEAFF
-	TRBV7-2	-	TRBJ1-4	TGTGCCAGCAGCTTAGGTCATAGAGAAAAACTGTTTTTT	CASSLGHREKLFF
-	TRBV7-9	TRBD1	TRBJ1-2	TGTGCCAGCAGCCCACGGGTAGGGGGCTTCAATGGCTACACCTTC	CASSPRVGGFNGYTF
-	TRBV12-5	-	TRBJ2-1	TGTGCTAGTGGTTTGCCACAGGGAAAGCAGTTCTTC	CASGLPQGKQFF
-	TRBV19	-	TRBJ1-5	TGTGCCAGTAGCCAACGACTACAGGGCCAGCCCCAGCATTTT	CASSQRLQGQPQHF
-	TRBV5-4	-	TRBJ2-1	TGTGCCAGCGGCGAGAGGGTATCCTACAATGAGCAGTTCTTC	CASGERVSYNEQFF
-	TRBV29-1	-	TRBJ1-2	TGCAGCGTTGAAAAATCGGAGGGCGCCGATGGCTACACCTTC	CSVEKSEGADGYTF
-	TRBV4-2	TRBD1	TRBJ1-4	TGTGCCAGCAGCCATTCTGGGACAGAGACTGAAAAACTGTTTTTT	CASSHSGTETEKLFF
-	TRBV19	-	TRBJ1-2	TGTGCCAGTTATGTGAACTATGGCTACACCTTC	CASYVNYGYTF
-	TRBV2	-	TRBJ2-3	TGTGCCAGCAGTGTTAGGCCAGGTCGCACAGATACGCAGTATTTT	CASSVRPGRTDTQYF
-	TRBV5-6	TRBD2	TRBJ2-2	TGTGCCAGCAGCTTGTATGTGCGGGGGGAGAACACCGGGGAGCTGTTTTTT	CASSLYVRGENTGELFF
-	TRBV19	-	TRBJ2-4	TGTGCCAGTGGTCTACCGTTAAGAGGCAAAAACATTCAGTACTTC	CASGLPLRGKNIQYF
-	TRBV18	-	TRBJ2-2	TGTGCCAGCTCATATTACACCGGGGAGCTGTTTTTT	CASSYYTGELFF
-	TRBV3-1/TRBV3-2	-	TRBJ2-7	TGTGCCAGCAGCCAAGTAACAGGGATCGGCGAGCAGTACTTC	CASSQVTGIGEQYF
-	TRBV19	TRBD1	TRBJ2-3	TGTGCCAGCCACCCGGGACAGGGGCGATCAGATACGCAGTATTTT	CASHPGQGRSDTQYF
-	TRBV6-5	TRBD1	TRBJ1-2	TGTGCCAGCAGTTACTATGGGGGACAGAGATATGGCTACACCTTC	CASSYYGGQRYGYTF
once	TRBV5-3	TRBD2	TRBJ2-3	TGTGCCAGAAGCTTGGAGGAGCGGGGCTACACAGATACGCAGTATTTT	CARSLEERGYTDTQYF
-	TRBV4-1	TRBD1	TRBJ1-6	TGCGCCAGCAGCCAAGATGACAGGGTGAGCTCCTATAATTCACCCCTCCACTTT	CASSQDDRVSSYNSPLHF
-	TRBV30	-	TRBJ2-6	TGTGCCTGTTCAGACTCTGGGGCCAACGTCCTGACTTTC	CACSDSGANVLTF
-	TRBV5-1	-	TRBJ1-2	TGCGCCAGCAGCTTGGCCGGGGACGGGGGACATGGCTACACCTTC	CASSLAGDGGHGYTF
-	TRBV5-4	TRBD2	TRBJ2-5	TGTGCCAGCAGCCAAGGACTAGCAGAGACCCAGTACTTC	CASSQGLAETQYF
-	TRBV12-3/TRBV12-4	-	TRBJ2-1	TGTGCCAGCAGGGGACACCCCTACAATGAGCAGTTCTTC	CASRGHPYNEQFF
-	TRBV6-6	TRBD2	TRBJ2-7	TGTGCCAGCACCACGGCGGGGGGGCGACGGGAACAGTACTTC	CASTTAGGRREQYF
few	TRBV7-2	-	TRBJ1-2	TGTGCCAGCAGCTTAGGCTCCGGGGGAGACTATGGCTACACCTTC	CASSLGSGGDYGYTF
-	TRBV7-9	-	TRBJ2-1	TGTGCCAGCAGCTTGTCAGGCAATGAGCAGTTCTTC	CASSLSGNEQFF
-	TRBV28	TRBD1	TRBJ1-5	TGTGCCAGCAGTCTTCGGACAGGGGTCAATCAGCCCCAGCATTTT	CASSLRTGVNQPQHF
-	TRBV3-1/TRBV3-2	TRBD2	TRBJ2-1	TGTGCCAGCAGCCAAATTAGCGGGGGGGCCGGCAATGAGCAGTTCTTC	CASSQISGGAGNEQFF
-	TRBV2	-	TRBJ1-1	TGTGCCAGCAGTGAAGTAGGGGCGAACACTGAAGCTTTCTTT	CASSEVGANTEAFF
-	TRBV14	TRBD1	TRBJ1-1	TGTGCCAGCAGAAGACAGGGGGGACGAACTGAAGCTTTCTTT	CASRRQGGRTEAFF
-	TRBV6-5	-	TRBJ2-2	TGTGCCAGCAGGAACAGGGAGAACACCGGGGAGCTGTTTTTT	CASRNRENTGELFF
-	TRBV5-4	-	TRBJ1-2	TGTGCCAGCAGCTTGTACAGTAACTATGGCTACACCTTC	CASSLYSNYGYTF
-	TRBV19	TRBD1	TRBJ1-5	TGTGCCAGTCGACGGGACAGGTCGCTAAGTGGCGGTCAGCCCCAGCATTTT	CASRRDRSLSGGQPQHF
-	TRBV19	TRBD1	TRBJ2-1	TGTGCCAGTAGTATTAGACAGGGTCCTAGCTCCTACAATGAGCAGTTCTTC	CASSIRQGPSSYNEQFF
-	TRBV5-1	TRBD1	TRBJ1-1	TGCGCCAGCAGCGTACAACAGGGGATGAACACTGAAGCTTTCTTT	CASSVQQGMNTEAFF
once	TRBV5-4	-	TRBJ1-2	TGTGCCAGCAGCTACGACAGGACAGCTAACTATGGCTACACCTTC	CASSYDRTANYGYTF
-	TRBV6-5	-	TRBJ2-3	TGTGCCAGCAGTCAGGAGGTCAGCGATACGCAGTATTTT	CASSQEVSDTQYF
-	TRBV5-1	-	TRBJ1-6	TGCGCCAGCAGCTTGAGTCAGAATTCACCCCTCCACTTT	CASSLSQNSPLHF
-	TRBV5-6	-	TRBJ2-2	TGTGCCAGCCGCGAAGAAGGGGGGGCCGGGGAGCTGTTTTTT	CASREEGGAGELFF
-	TRBV14	-	TRBJ2-3	TGTGCCAGCAGCCAAGTGGTCGGGTTCACAGATACGCAGTATTTT	CASSQVVGFTDTQYF
-	TRBV6-6	-	TRBJ1-1	TGTGCCAGCAGTGGCCCCGGGACAGAAGCTTTCTTT	CASSGPGTEAFF
-	TRBV5-1	-	TRBJ1-1	TGCGCCAGCAGCTTGCGAGAGCAAACTTTCTTT	CASSLREQTFF
-	TRBV5-6	TRBD1	TRBJ1-5	TGTGCCAGCAGCTTGTGGGGACAGGGGCGCAATCAGCCCCAGCATTTT	CASSLWGQGRNQPQHF
once	TRBV5-6	TRBD1	TRBJ1-2	TGTGCCAGCAGCTTGGGGGACAGGGCAAACTATGGCTACACCTTC	CASSLGDRANYGYTF
-	TRBV4-1	-	TRBJ1-2	TGCGCCAGCAGCAACCGAGGGGGCTACACCTTC	CASSNRGGYTF
once	TRBV5-1	-	TRBJ2-1	TGCGCCAGCAGCTTCGGACAGACTTACAATGAGCAGTTCTTC	CASSFGQTYNEQFF
-	TRBV6-5	-	TRBJ1-2	TGTGCCATCTCCCGGGGGGGCTATGGCTACACCTTC	CAISRGGYGYTF
-	TRBV7-9	-	TRBJ2-1	TGTGCCAGCAGCCAGGGGTTACACTACAATGAGCAGTTCTTC	CASSQGLHYNEQFF
-	TRBV5-4	-	TRBJ2-5	TGTGCCAGCAGCTCCTCCGGGGCCCAGTACTTC	CASSSSGAQYF